The sequence of this T cell receptor (beta chain) was determined in a study of technical replicates of blood from a few donors. The repertoire was sequenced with immunoSEQ multiplex PCR; TCRdb's copy has only in-frame clones and lacks some. The sample lists 85,000 to 100,000 clones; 90% to 96% were seen once. The sample taken for sequencing was T cells isolated from PBMCs. This receptor was taken from a human donor in good health.

This chain's CDR3 is CASSDAGTAIEAFF. In DNA form, the CDR3 reads TGCGCCAGCAGTGATGCCGGGACAGCGATTGAAGCTTTCTTT. The chain has TRBV10-1 and TRBJ1-1; 7 bases fit TRBD1. This CDR3 has 14 residues. Germline loops: CDR1 WNHNN, CDR2 SYGVQD (reference sequence). V was clipped by 3 bases and J by 7 bases; unmatched bases: 8.